The rows below give T cell receptor beta chains drawn from one sample of a study of shared clonotypes between healthy human individuals. Sequenced by immunoSEQ multiplex PCR; TCRdb stores in-frame clones only, minus some. The table shows about 2,100,000 clones, with just over 90% occurring only once. Sequenced input: naive CD8+ T cells from PBMCs. These receptors came from a man between 18 and 35 years old in good health. Some clones in this sample may be carry-over from other donors' samples. CDR3s include the opening cysteine and the closing phenylalanine or tryptophan. The order of the fields is J gene, V gene, D gene, clone size, CDR3 protein, CDR3 DNA. A D gene is named only where the DNA matches it firmly. Clone size is stated in some rows and not others, as once, few, many or a class when expanded.

TRBJ2-3 | TRBV15 | - | - | CAVAGSGDTQYF | TGTGCCGTGGCGGGATCGGGAGATACGCAGTATTTT
TRBJ2-7 | TRBV4-3 | TRBD1 | - | CASSPGTGFNEQYF | TGCGCCAGCAGCCCCGGGACAGGGTTCAACGAGCAGTACTTC
TRBJ2-5 | TRBV27 | TRBD1 | - | CASGLGGEETQYF | TGTGCCAGCGGATTAGGGGGCGAAGAGACCCAGTACTTC
TRBJ2-7 | TRBV6-1 | - | once | CASSEGIGTGPYEQYF | TGTGCCAGCAGTGAAGGAATCGGGACGGGGCCCTACGAGCAGTACTTC
TRBJ2-7 | TRBV4-1 | - | - | CASSPGVTPGAGSYEQYF | TGCGCCAGCAGCCCGGGCGTCACACCGGGCGCGGGATCCTACGAGCAGTACTTC
TRBJ2-1 | TRBV29-1 | TRBD1 | once | CSADLTGGFSNEQFF | TGCAGCGCTGACCTGACAGGGGGGTTCTCCAATGAGCAGTTCTTC
TRBJ1-3 | TRBV9 | - | few | CASSVGQGNSGNTIYF | TGTGCCAGCAGCGTAGGTCAGGGGAACTCTGGAAACACCATATATTTT
TRBJ2-7 | TRBV5-1 | TRBD1 | once | CASSLPEGTGPYEQYF | TGCGCCAGCAGCTTGCCTGAGGGGACAGGGCCCTACGAGCAGTACTTC
TRBJ1-5 | TRBV27 | - | once | CASSPRASFQPQHF | TGTGCCAGCAGTCCCAGGGCCAGCTTCCAGCCCCAGCATTTT
TRBJ1-2 | TRBV5-8 | - | - | CASSLAGVYGYTF | TGTGCCAGCAGCCTAGCAGGGGTATATGGCTACACCTTC
TRBJ2-3 | TRBV27 | - | - | CASAQNFGHPDTQYF | TGTGCCAGCGCCCAGAATTTTGGACACCCAGATACGCAGTATTTT
TRBJ2-3 | TRBV10-3 | TRBD1 | - | CAIGQGRITDTQYF | TGTGCCATAGGACAGGGGCGAATCACAGATACGCAGTATTTT
TRBJ2-3 | TRBV15 | - | - | CATDRTIQGFTDTQYF | TGTGCCACCGACCGGACCATACAGGGTTTCACAGATACGCAGTATTTT
TRBJ1-1 | TRBV5-4 | - | - | CASTDPGGGTEAFF | TGTGCCAGCACCGACCCGGGGGGAGGTACTGAAGCTTTCTTT
TRBJ2-2 | TRBV9 | - | - | CASSALERRGNTGELFF | TGTGCCAGCAGCGCTCTCGAAAGGCGGGGTAACACCGGGGAGCTGTTTTTT
TRBJ2-7 | TRBV19 | - | - | CASSINGGYEQYF | TGTGCCAGTAGTATTAATGGGGGCTACGAGCAGTACTTC
TRBJ2-1 | TRBV13 | TRBD2 | - | CASSPWTSGSVNEQFF | TGTGCCAGCAGCCCATGGACTAGCGGGAGTGTGAATGAGCAGTTCTTC
TRBJ2-1 | TRBV4-1 | TRBD2 | - | CASSQPTSGISDEQFF | TGCGCCAGCAGCCAGCCGACTAGCGGGATTAGCGATGAGCAGTTCTTC
TRBJ2-1 | TRBV5-1 | TRBD2 | - | CASGGGLAGNNEQFF | TGCGCCAGCGGTGGTGGACTAGCGGGAAACAATGAGCAGTTCTTC
TRBJ2-3 | TRBV5-1 | TRBD2 | - | CASSAELAGVPDTQYF | TGCGCCAGCAGCGCGGAACTAGCGGGAGTCCCAGATACGCAGTATTTT
TRBJ1-5 | TRBV7-2 | - | - | CASSLGSPYSNQPQHF | TGTGCCAGCAGCTTGGGCAGCCCTTATAGCAATCAGCCCCAGCATTTT
TRBJ2-2 | TRBV11-1 | TRBD1 | - | CASSLAGTGGELFF | TGTGCCAGCAGCTTAGCCGGGACAGGCGGGGAGCTGTTTTTT
TRBJ1-1 | TRBV7-8 | - | - | CASSSRGQGRNTEAFF | TGTGCCAGCAGCTCCCGAGGGCAGGGAAGGAACACTGAAGCTTTCTTT
TRBJ2-3 | TRBV9 | - | - | CASSPGRYLSTDTQYF | TGTGCCAGCAGCCCCGGCCGATACCTTAGCACAGATACGCAGTATTTT
TRBJ1-3 | TRBV19 | - | - | CASSMVDGGNTIYF | TGTGCCAGTAGTATGGTAGACGGCGGAAACACCATATATTTT
TRBJ1-2 | TRBV6-1 | - | once | CASSEGYNGYTF | TGTGCCAGCAGTGAAGGCTACAACGGCTACACCTTC
TRBJ2-1 | TRBV11-1 | - | - | CASIRSESAYNEQFF | TGTGCCAGCATACGAAGCGAGTCAGCCTACAATGAGCAGTTCTTC
TRBJ1-2 | TRBV1 | - | many | CTSSQDRSGTSPYGYTF | TGCACCAGCAGCCAAGATCGTAGTGGGACTTCTCCTTATGGCTACACCTTC
TRBJ2-1 | TRBV5-5 | TRBD2 | - | CASIPSGSVGEQFF | TGTGCCAGCATTCCCAGCGGGAGTGTCGGTGAGCAGTTCTTC
TRBJ2-1 | TRBV5-1 | TRBD2 | - | CASSPRTSGSYNEQFF | TGCGCCAGCAGCCCGCGGACTAGCGGCTCCTACAATGAGCAGTTCTTC
TRBJ2-2 | TRBV4-3 | - | - | CASSQEPFYRWAGELFF | TGCGCCAGCAGCCAAGAGCCCTTCTATCGGTGGGCCGGGGAGCTGTTTTTT
TRBJ2-1 | TRBV2 | TRBD2 | - | CASSALGLAGGPLYNEQFF | TGTGCCAGCAGCGCGTTGGGACTAGCGGGAGGGCCGCTCTACAATGAGCAGTTCTTC
TRBJ2-1 | TRBV7-9 | TRBD2 | - | CASSLLTSGNNEQFF | TGTGCCAGCAGCTTATTGACTAGCGGCAACAATGAGCAGTTCTTC
TRBJ2-7 | TRBV5-6 | - | - | CASSLAGQNEQYF | TGTGCCAGCAGCTTGGCCGGACAGAACGAGCAGTACTTC